Listed here are 24 T cell receptor beta chains from one sample, sequenced in a study of PD-1 blockade in classical Hodgkin lymphoma. Sequencing was performed with immunoSEQ multiplex PCR; in TCRdb, only in-frame clones are kept and a portion is missing. The table records about 26,000 clones, around 67% of them present only once. All trial patients relapsed after autologous stem cell transplantation. Sequencing used peripheral blood mononuclear cells (PBMCs), obtained before the second cycle of nivolumab. The source of these receptors is a human donor with classical Hodgkin lymphoma.

The V and J genes are TRBV28 and TRBJ1-4; a possible D gene is TRBD1 (5 bases). The CDR3 runs to 15 residues. V gave up 8 bases and J gave up 5 bases, with 18 bases separating them. CDR1 and CDR2 (germline): MDHEN, SYDVKM. CDR3 residues: CASGGMPRANEKLFF. As DNA, the CDR3 is TGTGCCAGCGGGGGGATGCCGCGGGCAAATGAAAAACTGTTTTTT.

This clone was recorded a few times. The chain links TRBV6-6 to TRBJ2-3, with D perhaps matching TRBD1 (6 bases). Germline values: CDR1 MNHNY, CDR2 SVGAGI (reference sequence). The CDR3 covers 14 residues. Trimming shortened V by 4 bases and J by 2 bases, and 10 bases separated the two germline ends. The CDR3 sequence: CASSWTEPTDTQYF. The CDR3 nucleotides are TGTGCCAGCAGTTGGACAGAGCCCACAGATACGCAGTATTTT.

The chain has TRBV5-6 and TRBJ1-1; D uncertain. This CDR3 has 14 amino acids. The V end was cut by 0 bases, the J end by 5 bases, with 11 bases between. The germline V gene has CDR1 SGHDT and CDR2 YYEEEE. The CDR3 protein is CASSLGVSRTEAFF. CDR3 bases: TGTGCCAGCAGCTTGGGTGTTTCCCGAACTGAAGCTTTCTTT. Using reference TRBV5-6 and TRBJ1-1 for the parts outside the CDR3, the full variable domain is DAGVTQSPTHLIKTRGQQVTLRCSPKSGHDTVSWYQQALGQGPQFIFQYYEEEERQRGNFPDRFSGHQFPNYSSELNVNALLLGDSALYLCASSLGVSRTEAFFGQGTRLTVV.

This sequence joins TRBV28 and TRBJ1-3; TRBD1 might be the D (5 bases). This CDR3 contains 15 residues. Trimming removed 3 bases at V and 4 bases at J, with 13 bases between. Germline V gene sequence: CDR1 MDHEN, CDR2 SYDVKM. The CDR3 coding sequence is TGTGCCAGCAGTTTTTTGGGGGGATCCGGAAACACCATATATTTT. Amino acid sequence: CASSFLGGSGNTIYF.

This clone was recorded a few times. The chain is built from TRBV6-5 and TRBJ2-2, with a possible D match to TRBD1 (5 bases). Germline V gives CDR1 MNHEY, CDR2 SVGAGI. Trimming left V 5 bases short and J 6 bases short, with 7 bases between. CDR3 size: 12 residues. The CDR3 protein is CASSVRAGELFF. The DNA for the CDR3 is TGTGCCAGCAGTGTCAGGGCCGGGGAGCTGTTTTTT.

This clone was seen only a few times. This chain connects TRBV28 to TRBJ2-1; D is perhaps TRBD2 (6 bases). This CDR3 is 16 amino acids long. CDR1 and CDR2 (germline): MDHEN, SYDVKM. V shed 3 bases and J shed 8 bases, with 20 bases lying between them. The DNA of the CDR3 is TGTGCCAGCAGTTTCGGCGGGACCCCGAGCCCCGATGAGCAGTTCTTC. Translating gives CASSFGGTPSPDEQFF. Full variable domain (outside the CDR3, taken from reference TRBV28 and TRBJ2-1): DVKVTQSSRYLVKRTGEKVFLECVQDMDHENMFWYRQDPGLGLRLIYFSYDVKMKEKGDIPEGYSVSREKKERFSLILESASTNQTSMYLCASSFGGTPSPDEQFFGPGTRLTVL.

A single count supports this clone. CDR3 in DNA: TGTGCCAGCAGCCTAATGTGGACAGGGATAGATACGCAGTATTTT. Protein sequence: CASSLMWTGIDTQYF. This rearrangement joins TRBV11-1 to TRBJ2-3; 8 bases align to TRBD1. The CDR3 runs to 15 residues. From germline, CDR1 is SGHAT and CDR2 FQDESV (reference sequence). After removal of 5 bases from V and 5 bases from J, the junction contained 9 bases not matched to a gene.

The chain has TRBV27 and TRBJ1-6; no clear D. CDR1 and CDR2 (germline): MNHEY, SMNVEV (reference sequence). Trimming pared 2 bases from V and 7 bases from J, leaving 9 bases between. This CDR3 region has 14 residues. The CDR3 loop is CASSLPEPNSPLHF. CDR3 in DNA: TGTGCCAGCAGTTTACCTGAACCGAATTCACCCCTCCACTTT.

The chain couples TRBV7-2 to TRBJ2-1, with unresolved D. The germline gives CDR1 SGHTA, CDR2 FQGNSA. Trimming took off 1 base at V and 6 bases at J, with 16 bases between the two ends. This CDR3 comprises 16 residues. Here the CDR3 reads CASSLEGSLLGNEQFF. CDR3 nucleotide sequence: TGTGCCAGCAGCTTAGAAGGTTCCCTTCTCGGCAATGAGCAGTTCTTC.

The chain has TRBV7-8 and TRBJ1-4; TRBD1 aligns across 11 bases. The V gene's germline CDR1 is SGHVS and CDR2 FQNEAQ. Trimming removed 5 bases from V and 7 bases from J; junction bases left unmatched: 6. The CDR3 totals 15 residues. CDR3 sequence (DNA): TGTGCCAGCAGCCGCTCCGGGACAGGGGGTGAAAAACTGTTTTTT. Translated: CASSRSGTGGEKLFF.

This clone was seen only a few times. The chain carries TRBV6-5 and TRBJ1-2, with D uncertain. Per the germline V gene, CDR1 is MNHEY and CDR2 is SVGAGI. CDR3 length equals 12 residues. Trimming took off 1 base at V and 7 bases at J, with 7 bases between the two ends. In DNA form, the CDR3 reads TGTGCCAGCAGTTACTTCGGTAGTGGCTACACCTTC. It encodes CASSYFGSGYTF.

This clone showed up just a few times. The gene calls are TRBV6-5 and TRBJ1-5, with 8 nucleotides matching TRBD1. The J segment lost 4 bases and the V segment lost 7 bases, leaving 6 bases of the junction unmatched. The CDR3 spans 14 residues. Germline-derived CDR1 and CDR2 are MNHEY and SVGAGI. In DNA, the CDR3 is TGTGCCAGCACTGGGACAGGAGAAAATCAGCCCCAGCATTTT. This codes for CASTGTGENQPQHF.

CDR3 in DNA: TGTGCCAGCAGTGCGTCGGGGGGGGGCAATGAGCAGTTCTTC. Translation gives CASSASGGGNEQFF. The rearrangement joins TRBV6-4 to TRBJ2-1, with 8 bases lining up with TRBD2. Unmatched junction bases numbered 5, after V lost 4 bases and J lost 6 bases. The CDR3 extends over 14 amino acids. Germline V gene lookup returns CDR1 MRHNA and CDR2 SNTAGT.

V gene TRBV19 combines with J gene TRBJ2-2, with 11 bases aligning to TRBD2. There are 16 residues in the CDR3. V shed 5 bases, J shed 3 bases, and the junction held 5 bases outside the gene matches. Germline V gene lookup returns CDR1 LNHDA and CDR2 SQIVND (reference sequence). Written as DNA, the CDR3 is TGTGCCAGTAGTCGAACTAGCGGGAGCCACACCGGGGAGCTGTTTTTT. This sequence encodes CASSRTSGSHTGELFF.

The chain is built from TRBV5-4 and TRBJ1-2; 9 nucleotides line up with TRBD1. V trimming: 2 bases; J trimming: 5 bases; junction bases outside the gene matches: 16. The germline V gene encodes CDR1 SGHNT and CDR2 YYREEE (reference sequence). The CDR3 loop spans 18 amino acids. The CDR3 DNA reads as TGTGCCAGCAGCTTTGGGAATTACTTCGGACAGGGGCTGTATGGCTACACCTTC. This encodes CASSFGNYFGQGLYGYTF.

This clone has a single count. The chain has TRBV28 and TRBJ1-2, with D tentatively TRBD1 (5 bases). The length of the CDR3 is 12 residues. Germline CDR1 is MDHEN and CDR2 is SYDVKM. Trimming took 7 bases from V and 5 from J, leaving 11 bases between them. The CDR3 here is CASTEGRYGYTF. As DNA, the CDR3 is TGTGCCAGCACGGAGGGGCGGTATGGCTACACCTTC.

V usage is TRBV5-1 and J usage is TRBJ1-3; TRBD1 matches at 7 bases. The V gene end was trimmed by 3 bases and the J gene end by 4 bases; junction bases not matched to a gene: 19. The germline V gene has CDR1 SGHRS and CDR2 YFSETQ. The CDR3 loop spans 19 amino acids. Here the CDR3 reads CASSYLGQASLQGGNTIYF. The CDR3 DNA reads as TGCGCCAGCAGCTATCTCGGACAGGCCTCTCTTCAGGGAGGAAACACCATATATTTT. Full variable domain (missing parts from reference TRBV5-1 and TRBJ1-3): KAGVTQTPRYLIKTRGQQVTLSCSPISGHRSVSWYQQTPGQGLQFLFEYFSETQRNKGNFPGRFSGRQFSNSRSEMNVSTLELGDSALYLCASSYLGQASLQGGNTIYFGEGSWLTVV.

V gene TRBV29-1 combines with J gene TRBJ1-1; D not resolved. Trimming removed 4 bases from V and 4 bases from J, with 16 bases in between. The CDR3 sequence is 14 residues long. CDR1 is SQVTM, CDR2 ANQGSEA, per germline. The CDR3 loop is CSVVPLGMGTEAFF. CDR3 nucleotide sequence: TGCAGCGTTGTACCACTTGGAATGGGCACTGAAGCTTTCTTT.

By frequency in the sample, this clone is medium-sized (0.01 to 0.1%). The chain carries TRBV4-1 and TRBJ2-2; TRBD2 agrees at 9 bases. This CDR3 spans 17 amino acids. From germline, CDR1 is MGHRA and CDR2 YSYEKL. V trimming: 6 bases; J trimming: 7 bases; junction bases outside the gene matches: 15. DNA for the CDR3: TGCGCCAGCAGGCCGGGACTAGCAGACCTAATGGGCGGGGAGCTGTTTTTT. Its translation is CASRPGLADLMGGELFF.

This clone has a handful of counts. The chain recombines TRBV4-1 with TRBJ1-5; weak D call: TRBD1 (5 bases). This CDR3 is 16 amino acids long. Deletions cut 1 base from V and 2 bases from J, with 12 bases between. CDR1 is MGHRA, CDR2 YSYEKL, per germline. The CDR3 nucleotides are TGCGCCAGCAGCCAAGTGGAAACAGGCGGCAATCAGCCCCAGCATTTT. It translates to CASSQVETGGNQPQHF.

This clone was observed a single time. The chain links TRBV27 to TRBJ2-1; D gene uncertain. Germline CDR1 reads MNHEY; CDR2 reads SMNVEV (reference sequence). Between the trimmed V and J ends, which lost 1 base and 6 bases, there was a span of 16 bases. This CDR3 spans 16 amino acids. The CDR3 is CASSLFWTDPGNEQFF. The CDR3 DNA sequence: TGTGCCAGCAGTTTATTTTGGACGGATCCGGGCAATGAGCAGTTCTTC.

The V gene is TRBV28, the J gene TRBJ2-5; TRBD1 aligns across 10 bases. The trim removed 5 bases at V and 9 bases at J, leaving 9 bases unmatched. This CDR3 region has 14 residues. From germline, CDR1 is MDHEN and CDR2 SYDVKM. The CDR3 region has the DNA TGTGCCAGCAGTGAGGAGGACAGGGGGTGGGCCCAGTACTTC. Translated: CASSEEDRGWAQYF.

This clone was detected only once. V gene TRBV28 combines with J gene TRBJ1-5; D is ambiguous. V shed 6 bases and J shed 0 bases, with 18 bases lying between them. This CDR3 spans 17 amino acids. CDR1 and CDR2 (germline): MDHEN, SYDVKM. CDR3 sequence: CASSSPFGQVSNQPQHF. For the CDR3, the DNA is TGTGCCAGCAGCTCCCCTTTTGGTCAGGTTAGCAATCAGCCCCAGCATTTT.

The rearrangement joins TRBV5-5 to TRBJ1-1; unclear D gene. The V end lost 2 bases, the J end lost 0 bases, and 8 bases lay between the germline ends. CDR1 is SGHKS and CDR2 is YYEKEE in the germline V gene (reference sequence). CDR3 size: 14 residues. CDR3 region: CASSFVPLNTEAFF. CDR3 DNA: TGTGCCAGCAGCTTTGTTCCGTTGAACACTGAAGCTTTCTTT.